This TCR beta chain was captured in a study of shared clonotypes between healthy human individuals (dated by TCRdb to the early 2020s). Broadly, across the study: A few men and two women, aged 18 to 49 years, made up the cohort. Blood TCR repertoires of about 5 healthy adults were deeply sequenced to estimate repertoire size and the extent of clonotype sharing between individuals. Leukapheresis yielded between about 0.85 and 9 billion PBMCs per donor. For each donor, three plates each were used for CD4 naive and CD4 memory, two plates were used for CD8 naive, and one plate was used for CD8 memory. Different laboratories and diverse techniques were used to prepare libraries and sequence TCR repertoires, to increase sequencing depth and limit assay-specific biases.

The sample holds a few counts of this clone. The antigen it binds to is not known. Within one base of it there is no much larger clone, and no base qualities were kept. Other nucleotide sequences from this sample produce the same CDR3. TCR CDR3 regions were amplified from genomic DNA by multiplex PCR using the deep immunoSEQ assay. Extracted genomic DNA from each cell subset was spread evenly across all wells of several immunoSEQ 96-well plates, with each plate serving as a replicate. For sorted subsets, around 0.2 ug genomic DNA, equal to 25,000 to 35,000 T cell genomes, was loaded into each replicate PCR. The purified libraries were quantified using a Qubit 3.0 fluorometer, sized with a Bioanalyzer 2100, and then quantified again using the KAPA Library Quantification kit. Each immunoSEQ 96-well plate was sequenced on its own single-read 150-cycle Illumina NextSeq 550 flow cell. Turning to the authors' computational methods: The immunoSEQ output contained only junctional sequences without quality scores, so filtering could not match that applied to full-length reads. Sequences were annotated with PyIR, a Python wrapper for IgBLAST v1.9, and V/J genes and CDR3 were assigned using IMGT germline references. Reads were removed for weak V/J assignments (E-value above 1e-6), missing CDR3, stop codons, out-of-frame junctions, or ambiguous translated residues. V3J clonotypes were defined as sequences sharing an identical inferred V gene, J gene, and CDR3 amino acid sequence. To compute the percentage overlap between repertoires, the number of shared unique clonotypes was divided by the size of the smaller repertoire. Repertoire richness was assessed with RTK rarefaction, the Chao1 estimator, and Recon v2.1 estimates of unobserved clonotypes. OLGA was used to compute generation probabilities for all TCRbeta clonotypes that the gDNA method yielded from a handful of donors. TCRdb mirrors the immuneACCESS table, restricted to in-frame sequences. Some clones are absent from its copies; in checked studies, under half trace to an unresolved V gene, and the reason for the others is unknown. For V, J and clone size, that table is used; D and trimming come from the DNA. This sample lists hundreds of thousands of clones; around 72% were detected once. The ten largest clones represent approximately 1.8% of the sample.

Including cysteine and phenylalanine, the CDR3 has 15 amino acids. Only the CDR3 DNA is retained, 45 bases long and in frame from the first base. For this chain, trimming is 4 bases at the V end and 0 bases at the J end, and the number of junction bases without a gene match is 3. The germline V gene yields SGHTA for CDR1 and FQGTGA for CDR2. Results and caveats for the whole study, not just this receptor: Based on pairwise subsampling, the degree of clonotype sharing among donors was expected to be affected by sequencing depth. Only blood was sampled, and tissue TCR repertoires likely differ from those in blood. Because the study included only a small number of donors, the genetic and exposure-history diversity represented was limited. Higher generation probabilities were observed for clonotypes shared by all four sorted-subset donors than for non-shared clonotypes. Across four donors, about 5.2% of naive CD4, roughly 3.4% of naive CD8, 2.3% of memory CD4, and about 0.4% of memory CD8 clonotypes were shared. Incomplete sequencing was indicated by rarefaction of sorted-subset datasets, despite the large sequencing depth. Estimated clonotype richness was generally larger for naive than for memory subsets.

The donors were healthy, HIV-negative adults with no recently reported acute infections or vaccinations. Every donor was a Caucasian adult living in Nashville, Tennessee, USA. CD4+ T cells were enriched by magnetic negative selection; naive cells were then positively selected on CD45RA, and the negative fraction formed the memory subset. Blood was collected by leukapheresis, and PBMCs were isolated by Ficoll-Histopaque density gradient centrifugation and then cryopreserved in liquid nitrogen vapor phase. Purity and quantity of every magnetically sorted T cell population were checked by analytical flow cytometry. Genomic DNA was isolated from each sorted fraction and quantified by UV absorbance on a Nanodrop 2000c.

The chain is encoded by TRBV7-3 joined to TRBJ2-3; 8 middle bases align to TRBD2. This clonotype was obtained from a woman in her thirties in good health. The specimen was memory CD4+ T cells sorted from blood. This specimen's cell subset or site label, per the study, means: CD45RA-negative fraction. Read as DNA, the sequence is TGTGCCAGCAGCTCTTCTAGCGGGAGCACAGATACGCAGTATTTT. It is translated as CASSSSSGSTDTQYF.